Each of the 26 T cell receptor beta chains below was sequenced from the same sample in a study of shared clonotypes between healthy human individuals (dated by TCRdb to the early 2020s). Library creation used the immunoSEQ multiplex PCR assay. TCRdb holds this immuneACCESS table with in-frame rearrangements only. Some clones are missing; in checked studies, unresolved V genes explain under half, and the rest has no known cause. A total of millions of clones appear in this sample, about 95% of them only once. Of the sample, 0.9% to 1.4% is held by the ten largest clones. CD8 naive samples were CD45RO-negative cells positively selected for CCR7, giving a CD45RA+CCR7+ population that excluded TemRA cells. Material for sequencing was naive CD8+ T cells sorted from blood. The cell subset or site label here, explained by the study, means: CD45RA+CCR7+. These receptors came from a man between 18 and 35 years old in good health.

The CDR3 protein is CSVTHRDSYEQYF. For the CDR3, the DNA is TGCAGCGTTACCCACCGGGATTCCTACGAGCAGTACTTC. This chain links TRBV29-1 with TRBJ2-7; D is perhaps TRBD2 (5 bases). V lost 5 bases to trimming and J lost 1 base, with 12 bases between them. This CDR3 contains 13 residues. Germline V gives CDR1 SQVTM, CDR2 ANQGSEA.

V usage is TRBV15 and J usage is TRBJ2-1, with unresolved D. This CDR3 spans 14 amino acids. Trimming removed 6 bases from V and 3 bases from J, with 12 bases in between. Germline V CDR1 and CDR2: LNHNV, YYDKDF (reference sequence). The CDR3 DNA sequence: TGTGCCACCAGTGACTCACCCAACTACAATGAGCAGTTCTTC. The encoded protein is CATSDSPNYNEQFF.

The CDR3 spells CASSVGLAEVTDTQYF. DNA of the CDR3: TGTGCCAGCAGCGTCGGACTAGCGGAGGTCACAGATACGCAGTATTTT. The rearrangement uses TRBV2 and TRBJ2-3; 10 bases map to TRBD2. The CDR3 contains 16 residues. V trimming: 6 bases; J trimming: 2 bases; junction bases outside the gene matches: 8. Germline V lookup: CDR1 SNHLY, CDR2 FYNNEI.

The CDR3 region has the DNA TGTGCCAGCAGTTTTCGGGGGGCCATGGGAGATACGCAGTATTTT. This gives the protein CASSFRGAMGDTQYF. This rearrangement joins TRBV27 to TRBJ2-3, with D possibly TRBD2 on 7 matching bases. CDR3 length equals 15 residues. Trimming took 3 bases from V and 5 from J, leaving 15 bases between them. CDR1 is MNHEY and CDR2 is SMNVEV in the germline V gene (reference sequence).

This chain links TRBV6-6 with TRBJ2-3; D unclear. The CDR3 sequence is 11 residues long. CDR1 is MNHNY, CDR2 SVGAGI, per germline (reference sequence). V was cut by 7 bases and J by 4 bases, with 6 bases left in between. Written as DNA, the CDR3 is TGTGCCAGCAAGGGTTCAGATACGCAGTATTTT. Translation gives CASKGSDTQYF.

The CDR3 here is CASSVGTGGMNYEQYF. CDR3 in DNA: TGTGCCAGCAGTGTTGGGACAGGGGGAATGAACTACGAGCAGTACTTC. The chain carries TRBV6-1 and TRBJ2-7; 11 bases match TRBD1. The V and J ends lost 4 bases and 3 bases, in that order; junction bases with no gene match: 8. Germline-derived CDR1 and CDR2 are MNHNS and SASEGT. CDR3 length equals 16 residues.

The rearrangement links TRBV4-1 to TRBJ1-4, with D perhaps TRBD1 (5 bases). Germline V gene sequence: CDR1 MGHRA, CDR2 YSYEKL. The CDR3 is made up of 18 amino acids. The germline V and J ends were trimmed by 0 bases and 4 bases, with 18 bases remaining between them. The CDR3 DNA is TGCGCCAGCAGCCAAGAGGGGGGGGGTTCAGGTTATAATGAAAAACTGTTTTTT. The encoded protein is CASSQEGGGSGYNEKLFF.

The chain carries TRBV6-6 and TRBJ1-1; D is unclear. V was trimmed by 4 bases and J by 0 bases, leaving 9 bases between them. The germline CDR1 and CDR2 sequences are MNHNY and SVGAGI (reference sequence). This CDR3 comprises 14 residues. The chain's CDR3 is CASSLKGMNTEAFF. DNA for the CDR3: TGTGCCAGCAGTTTAAAGGGTATGAACACTGAAGCTTTCTTT.

V is TRBV9 and J is TRBJ2-5, with 7 bases aligning to TRBD2. CDR1 SGDLS and CDR2 YYNGEE come from the germline V gene. CDR3 size: 13 residues. Trimming removed 3 bases from V and 5 bases from J; junction bases left unmatched: 4. The CDR3 DNA reads TGTGCCAGCAGCGACGGACTAGAGGAGACCCAGTACTTC. The encoded protein is CASSDGLEETQYF.

The J gene is TRBJ2-7, the V gene TRBV13; perhaps TRBD1 as D (5 bases). The CDR3 has 13 amino acids. Trimming took 3 bases from V and 3 from J, leaving 9 bases between them. CDR1 PRHDT and CDR2 FYEKMQ come from the germline V gene (reference sequence). CDR3 region: CASSLTEDYEQYF. The CDR3 DNA follows: TGTGCCAGCAGCTTGACAGAAGACTACGAGCAGTACTTC.

The gene calls are TRBV29-1 and TRBJ1-1; tentatively, D is TRBD1 (5 bases). Germline V gene lookup returns CDR1 SQVTM and CDR2 ANQGSEA. The germline V and J ends were trimmed by 5 bases and 11 bases, with 15 bases remaining between them. The CDR3 is made up of 11 amino acids. CDR3 amino acids: CSVPQGAGAFF. In DNA, the CDR3 is TGCAGCGTTCCTCAAGGGGCGGGCGCTTTCTTT.

V gene TRBV9 combines with J gene TRBJ2-5, with TRBD2 as a possible D gene (6 bases). Germline V lookup: CDR1 SGDLS, CDR2 YYNGEE. This CDR3 is built from 16 residues. V lost 0 bases and J lost 7, with 19 bases in between. CDR3 loop: CASSVAGGLTDGTQYF. The CDR3 coding sequence is TGTGCCAGCAGCGTAGCTGGAGGACTAACGGACGGGACCCAGTACTTC.

The chain joins TRBV11-1 to TRBJ2-7; 7 bases match TRBD2. The trim removed 5 bases at V and 8 bases at J, leaving 6 bases unmatched. The CDR3 consists of 12 residues. Germline CDR1 is SGHAT and CDR2 is FQDESV (reference sequence). The DNA for the CDR3 is TGTGCCAGCAGCCCCGGGGAGGGCAAGCAGTACTTC. Translation: CASSPGEGKQYF.

The V and J genes are TRBV19 and TRBJ1-4; 9 positions agree with TRBD1. The CDR3 runs 17 residues. The germline V gene encodes CDR1 LNHDA and CDR2 SQIVND (reference sequence). With V trimmed by 5 bases and J by 8 bases, 15 bases remained unmatched. CDR3: CASSFRWDRAPEEKLFF. DNA of the CDR3: TGTGCCAGTAGTTTTCGTTGGGACAGGGCACCTGAGGAAAAACTGTTTTTT.

Points on this clone: A read error may produce the germline difference seen at one junction end. This chain links TRBV7-2 with TRBJ2-1, with 8 bases fitting TRBD2. Per the germline V gene, CDR1 is SGHTA and CDR2 is FQGNSA. The CDR3 sequence is 15 residues long. The CDR3 sequence is CASSLAGLSYNEQFF. CDR3 in DNA: TGTGCCAGCAGCCTAGCGGGTCTCTCCTACAATGAGCAGTTCTTC.

Worth noting for this clone: The sample contains more than one DNA sequence encoding this CDR3. The V call is TRBV4-3, the J call TRBJ1-2; D is unclear. This CDR3 comprises 13 residues. The germline V and J ends were trimmed by 4 bases and 4 bases, with 10 bases remaining between them. Germline CDR1 reads LGHNA; CDR2 reads YSLEER. The CDR3 sequence is CASSPASGYGYTF. As DNA, the CDR3 is TGCGCCAGCAGCCCAGCCAGTGGCTATGGCTACACCTTC.

The chain combines TRBV15 with TRBJ2-1; no reliable D call. The V end lost 0 bases, the J end lost 5 bases, and 5 bases lay between the germline ends. The CDR3 has 13 amino acids. Germline V gives CDR1 LNHNV, CDR2 YYDKDF (reference sequence). This CDR3 reads CATSRDLDNEQFF. The CDR3 DNA reads as TGTGCCACCAGCAGAGATCTGGACAATGAGCAGTTCTTC.

The chain couples TRBV13 to TRBJ2-5, with D unclear. The germline V and J ends were trimmed by 1 base and 2 bases, with 5 bases remaining between them. CDR1 and CDR2 (germline): PRHDT, FYEKMQ (reference sequence). CDR3 size: 13 residues. CDR3 residues: CASSLAQQETQYF. The CDR3 DNA reads as TGTGCCAGCAGCTTAGCCCAACAAGAGACCCAGTACTTC. The whole variable domain, filled in from reference TRBV13 and TRBJ2-5, reads AAGVIQSPRHLIKEKRETATLKCYPIPRHDTVYWYQQGPGQDPQFLISFYEKMQSDKGSIPDRFSAQQFSDYHSELNMSSLELGDSALYFCASSLAQQETQYFGPGTRLLVL.

This clone was found once. This chain connects TRBV2 to TRBJ1-6, with a possible D match to TRBD1 (5 bases). Germline lookup yields CDR1 SNHLY and CDR2 FYNNEI. The V end lost 4 bases, the J end lost 6 bases, and 10 bases lay between the germline ends. This CDR3 spans 14 amino acids. The CDR3 sequence is CASSVSGPNSPLHF. DNA for the CDR3: TGTGCCAGCAGTGTCTCAGGGCCTAATTCACCCCTCCACTTT.

This clone has only a few counts. The rearrangement uses TRBV2 and TRBJ1-5; D remains unclear. Trimming left V 3 bases short and J 9 bases short, with 12 bases between. Germline CDR1 is SNHLY and CDR2 is FYNNEI. CDR3 length: 13 residues. CDR3: CASSDGDTRPQHF. The DNA of the CDR3 is TGTGCCAGCAGTGATGGGGATACGAGGCCCCAGCATTTT.

The CDR3 loop reads CASSEWGNTGELFF. Written as DNA, the CDR3 is TGTGCCAGCAGTGAATGGGGAAACACCGGGGAGCTGTTTTTT. This chain uses TRBV25-1 with TRBJ2-2; no reliable D call. V lost 1 base, J lost 2 bases, and 5 bases lay in between. Germline V gives CDR1 MGHDK, CDR2 SYGVNS. This CDR3 has 14 residues.

The J gene is TRBJ1-1, the V gene TRBV10-3; 8 nucleotides match TRBD1. With V trimmed by 3 bases and J by 4 bases, 1 base remained unmatched. Looked up from germline, CDR1 is ENHRY and CDR2 is SYGVKD. CDR3 length: 13 amino acids. The CDR3 coding sequence is TGTGCCATCAGTGATGGACAGGGCACTGAAGCTTTCTTT. This translates into CAISDGQGTEAFF.

The rearrangement uses TRBV4-2 and TRBJ1-1; possibly TRBD1 for D (5 bases). Trimming shortened V by 1 base and J by 2 bases, and 17 bases separated the two germline ends. Germline values: CDR1 LGHNA, CDR2 YNFKEQ. This CDR3 region has 17 residues. CDR3: CASSQALTGAQNTEAFF. The CDR3 coding sequence is TGTGCCAGCAGCCAAGCCTTAACAGGAGCACAAAACACTGAAGCTTTCTTT.

Note on this clone: Within the sample, other DNA sequences also encode this same CDR3. The chain has TRBV6-5 and TRBJ1-2; D may be TRBD1 (6 bases). CDR1 and CDR2 (germline): MNHEY, SVGAGI. V lost 4 bases to trimming and J lost 3 bases, with 9 bases between them. The length of the CDR3 is 13 residues. DNA of the CDR3: TGTGCCAGCAGTTTGACAGGAGACTATGGCTACACCTTC. Amino acids: CASSLTGDYGYTF.

The chain recombines TRBV4-2 with TRBJ2-2; D is unclear. V was pared by 0 bases and J by 9 bases, with 5 bases between. Germline V lookup: CDR1 LGHNA, CDR2 YNFKEQ. CDR3 length: 12 residues. CDR3 loop: CASSQELRELFF. The CDR3 DNA sequence: TGTGCCAGCAGCCAAGAACTCCGGGAGCTGTTTTTT.

The gene calls are TRBV11-2 and TRBJ1-2; TRBD1 aligns across 10 bases. Germline values: CDR1 SGHAT, CDR2 FQNNGV. With V trimmed by 4 bases and J by 5 bases, 7 bases remained unmatched. The CDR3 extends over 15 amino acids. In DNA, the CDR3 is TGTGCCAGCAGCTCGACAGGGGGCTTAGGATATGGCTACACCTTC. This sequence encodes CASSSTGGLGYGYTF.